This is a list of T cell receptor beta chains from one sample in a study of T cell changes during pregnancy in multiple sclerosis. The data were produced by immunoSEQ multiplex PCR, yet TCRdb's version contains in-frame clones alone and is incomplete. The repertoire holds 30,000 or so clones, with roughly 88% as singletons. The sample was CD4+ T cells from peripheral blood mononuclear cells, taken in the first trimester of pregnancy. These receptors all stem from a female donor in good health, enrolled as a control in a pregnancy study. CDR3s include the opening cysteine and the closing phenylalanine or tryptophan. The order of the fields is V gene, clone size, J gene, D gene, CDR3 DNA, CDR3 protein. D genes are given only for firm matches. Clone size is stated in some rows and not others, as once, few, many or a class when expanded.

>TRBV27|once|TRBJ2-7|TRBD2
TGTGCCAGCAGTTTGGGGGGGACTAGCATCTCCTACGAGCAGTACTTC
CASSLGGTSISYEQYF
>TRBV7-3|.|TRBJ2-1|.
TGTGCCAGCGCGTTACAGGGTTACAATGAGCAGTTCTTC
CASALQGYNEQFF
>TRBV30|.|TRBJ2-3|TRBD2
TGTGCCTGGCGGAAAACTAGCGGGGGCACAGATACGCAGTATTTT
CAWRKTSGGTDTQYF
>TRBV30|once|TRBJ1-3|.
TGTGCCGAAGACAGTCCCTCTGGAAACACCATATATTTT
CAEDSPSGNTIYF
>TRBV27|.|TRBJ2-5|.
TGTGCCAGCAGTTTTGGGCGGGCAGAGACCCAGTACTTC
CASSFGRAETQYF
>TRBV7-2|.|TRBJ1-2|TRBD1
TGTGCCAGCAGCCCGGACAGGGTTTCTGGCTACACCTTC
CASSPDRVSGYTF
>TRBV5-1|.|TRBJ1-1|TRBD1
TGCGCCAGCAGCGGGGGGGACAGGGGCACTGAAGCTTTCTTT
CASSGGDRGTEAFF
>TRBV9|.|TRBJ2-2|TRBD2
TGTGCCAGCAGCTCGAGCGGGGCACGCACCGGGGAGCTGTTTTTT
CASSSSGARTGELFF
>TRBV7-3|.|TRBJ2-5|TRBD2
TGTGCCAGCAGCTCCCAGAGCGGGGGGGCGGAGACCCAGTACTTC
CASSSQSGGAETQYF
>TRBV5-8|.|TRBJ1-1|TRBD1
TGTGCCAGCAGCGCGGGGTGGACAGGGGCCCCTGAAGCTTTCTTT
CASSAGWTGAPEAFF
>TRBV5-6|.|TRBJ1-1|TRBD1
TGTGCCAGCAGTTGGGCGAGACAGGGAGGCACTGAAGCTTTCTTT
CASSWARQGGTEAFF
>TRBV5-8|once|TRBJ1-2|TRBD1
TGTGCCAGCAGCTTGTGGAAGACAGGGGACCTTTATGGCTACACCTTC
CASSLWKTGDLYGYTF
>TRBV6-4|.|TRBJ1-1|TRBD1
TGTGCCAGCAGTGTGCAGGGGGGCCCGAACACTGAAGCTTTCTTT
CASSVQGGPNTEAFF
>TRBV27|.|TRBJ1-6|.
TGTGCCAGCAGTTTTAATAATTCACCCCTCCACTTT
CASSFNNSPLHF
>TRBV10-3|.|TRBJ1-2|.
TGTGCCATCAGTGAGTCGGCCAGACTCTATGGCTACACCTTC
CAISESARLYGYTF
>TRBV5-4|once|TRBJ2-3|.
TGTGCCAGCAGCGGCAGGGATTTGGCAGATACGCAGTATTTT
CASSGRDLADTQYF
>TRBV4-2|few|TRBJ2-3|TRBD2
TGTGCCAGCAGCCAAAGGGGCTGGGAGCGGGGGGGCACAGATACGCAGTATTTT
CASSQRGWERGGTDTQYF
>TRBV6-1|.|TRBJ2-7|TRBD1
TGTGCCAGCATTCTTTCAGGGGGCTTCTACGAGCAGTACTTC
CASILSGGFYEQYF
>TRBV7-2|.|TRBJ2-3|.
TGTGCCAGCAGCCCTTGGACTAGCACAGATACGCAGTATTTT
CASSPWTSTDTQYF
>TRBV27|.|TRBJ1-5|.
TGTGCCAGCAGCTCTGAACAGGAGCCTAGGAGCAATCAGCCCCAGCATTTT
CASSSEQEPRSNQPQHF
>TRBV5-1|.|TRBJ1-2|.
TGCGCCAGCAGCTCAGGACAGCTCCTAGACAACTATGGCTACACCTTC
CASSSGQLLDNYGYTF